This T cell receptor (beta chain) originates from a study of Graves' ophthalmopathy and Graves' hyperthyroidism. General study results and limits: Most thyroid clonotypes with frequency above 0.001 were detected in blood too.

The table lists this clonotype with a count of one. The antigen is unknown. The sequenced template was RNA, covering the TCR beta CDR3 region. RT-PCR in the first round used HTBI primers; a second-round multiplex PCR followed. TCRdb redid the calling of the multiplex PCR reads with MiXCR, one entry per CDR3 protein. The sample shows around 1,200,000 distinct CDR3 sequences, less than 45% of them seen only once. The CDR3 extends over 16 amino acids. Germline CDR1 reads SEHNR; CDR2 reads FQNEAQ (reference sequence). Trimming removed 3 bases from V and 4 bases from J; junction bases left unmatched: 9. This receptor was taken from an adult man with Graves' hyperthyroidism. Input material: peripheral blood or thyroid tissue (not recorded which). The chain recombines TRBV7-9 with TRBJ2-3; 8 bases align to TRBD2. CDR3: CASSLWLRGGSDTQYF. DNA of the CDR3: TGTGCCAGCAGCTTGTGGCTACGGGGGGGCTCAGATACGCAGTATTTT.